These T cell receptor beta chains were read from a single sample in a study of blood T cell repertoires in COVID-19. Using immunoSEQ multiplex PCR, the repertoire was profiled, and TCRdb retains in-frame clones only, with some absent. The sample shows roughly 51,000 clones, about nine tenths of them seen only once. Source material: peripheral blood. The receptors stem from a man in his 70s with acute or convalescent COVID-19. Both conserved end residues are part of each CDR3. D genes are given only for firm matches. For some rows the clone size is stated as once, few or many, or as a class when expanded; others skip it.

DNA: TGTGCCAGCAGTTTAGAGGCCGGGGAGACCCAGTACTTC; CDR3: CASSLEAGETQYF; J: TRBJ2-5; V: TRBV28; D: -; size: -
DNA: TGTGCCAGCTCACCACTAGGACTGCCCATGAACACTGAAGCTTTCTTT; CDR3: CASSPLGLPMNTEAFF; J: TRBJ1-1; V: TRBV18; D: -; size: -
DNA: TGTGCCACCAGCAGAGTCACCGGGACTAGCGTATACGAGCAGTACTTC; CDR3: CATSRVTGTSVYEQYF; J: TRBJ2-7; V: TRBV15; D: TRBD2; size: -
DNA: TGTGCCAGCAGCTTCGGACTAGCTCCAGATACGCAGTATTTT; CDR3: CASSFGLAPDTQYF; J: TRBJ2-3; V: TRBV5-6; D: TRBD2; size: -
DNA: TGTGCCAGCATGCGGCGGACAGGGGGTTTGTACGAGCAGTACTTC; CDR3: CASMRRTGGLYEQYF; J: TRBJ2-7; V: TRBV6-5; D: TRBD1; size: -
DNA: TGTGCCAGCACCCACGCAACAGGGTTCTACGAGCAGTACTTC; CDR3: CASTHATGFYEQYF; J: TRBJ2-7; V: TRBV28; D: -; size: -
DNA: TGTGCCAGCAGTGGGGGGGGCTGGATAGAGACCCAGTACTTC; CDR3: CASSGGGWIETQYF; J: TRBJ2-5; V: TRBV2; D: -; size: -
DNA: TGTGCCAGCAGTTTACAGGGGGCGGGGAAGGAAAAACTGTTTTTT; CDR3: CASSLQGAGKEKLFF; J: TRBJ1-4; V: TRBV6-5; D: TRBD1; size: -
DNA: TGTGCCAGCAGTGAGAGGACAGCAAATCAGCCCCAGCATTTT; CDR3: CASSERTANQPQHF; J: TRBJ1-5; V: TRBV2; D: -; size: -
DNA: TGTGCCACCAGCCCGGCGGGGACAGGGGATTTCAATGAGCAGTTCTTC; CDR3: CATSPAGTGDFNEQFF; J: TRBJ2-1; V: TRBV24-1; D: TRBD1; size: -
DNA: TGTGCCAGCAGTTACGCCCTAGTAGCGGGGCAAGAAACCCAGTACTTC; CDR3: CASSYALVAGQETQYF; J: TRBJ2-5; V: TRBV6-2/TRBV6-3; D: TRBD2; size: once
DNA: TGTGCCAGCAGTTTAGTTCAGGGGGCTGACGAAAAACTGTTTTTT; CDR3: CASSLVQGADEKLFF; J: TRBJ1-4; V: TRBV28; D: TRBD1; size: few
DNA: TGTGCCAGCAGTTACTCGATTGTCAGGTTAGAGCAGTTCTTC; CDR3: CASSYSIVRLEQFF; J: TRBJ2-1; V: TRBV6-2/TRBV6-3; D: -; size: -
DNA: TGTGCCAGCTCACGGGCGCGACCCGGCGGGACAACTAATGAAAAACTGTTTTTT; CDR3: CASSRARPGGTTNEKLFF; J: TRBJ1-4; V: TRBV18; D: -; size: -
DNA: TGTGCCAGCAGTGGGGGGGAAATCACTGAAGCTTTCTTT; CDR3: CASSGGEITEAFF; J: TRBJ1-1; V: TRBV6-2/TRBV6-3; D: -; size: -
DNA: TGTGCCAGCAGTTGGGGATCAACAGGGGGCAAGGCTGAAGCTTTCTTT; CDR3: CASSWGSTGGKAEAFF; J: TRBJ1-1; V: TRBV6-5; D: TRBD1; size: -
DNA: TGTGCCAGCAGCTTAGTGGTGGGGCAGTCAGGCACCGGGGAGCTGTTTTTT; CDR3: CASSLVVGQSGTGELFF; J: TRBJ2-2; V: TRBV7-6; D: -; size: -
DNA: TGTGCCAGCAGCGTACAGGGGGCTACAGATACGCAGTATTTT; CDR3: CASSVQGATDTQYF; J: TRBJ2-3; V: TRBV9; D: TRBD1; size: -
DNA: TGTGCCAGCAGCCAAAATACCAGGGGCACTGAAGCTTTCTTT; CDR3: CASSQNTRGTEAFF; J: TRBJ1-1; V: TRBV7-9; D: -; size: -
DNA: TGTGCCAGCAGCCCCATGGGGGGGAACTATGGCTACACCTTC; CDR3: CASSPMGGNYGYTF; J: TRBJ1-2; V: TRBV7-8; D: -; size: once
DNA: TGCGCCAGCAGCTCCTCGCCCGGTCAGCGGTCACCCCTCCACTTT; CDR3: CASSSSPGQRSPLHF; J: TRBJ1-6; V: TRBV5-1; D: -; size: -
DNA: TGTGCCAGCAGCTGGGCAGGGGAGTACAATGAGCAGTTCTTC; CDR3: CASSWAGEYNEQFF; J: TRBJ2-1; V: TRBV7-2; D: -; size: -
DNA: TGCAGCGTTGAAGCCCGTAGACAAGAGACCCAGTACTTC; CDR3: CSVEARRQETQYF; J: TRBJ2-5; V: TRBV29-1; D: -; size: -
DNA: TGTGCCATCAAAAGGACAGGTTTGGGCACTGAAGCTTTCTTT; CDR3: CAIKRTGLGTEAFF; J: TRBJ1-1; V: TRBV10-3; D: TRBD1; size: -
DNA: TGTGCCAGCAGCACGTCCGGGACAGGGTCGATAGATACGCAGTATTTT; CDR3: CASSTSGTGSIDTQYF; J: TRBJ2-3; V: TRBV7-9; D: TRBD1; size: -
DNA: TGTGCCAGCAGTATAGGGACAGGGAACACTGAAGCTTTCTTT; CDR3: CASSIGTGNTEAFF; J: TRBJ1-1; V: TRBV28; D: TRBD1; size: -
DNA: TGTGCCAGCTCACCCCGGACAGGGATTAATAGCAATCAGCCCCAGCATTTT; CDR3: CASSPRTGINSNQPQHF; J: TRBJ1-5; V: TRBV18; D: TRBD1; size: -